The 23 T cell receptor beta chains below come from one sample, sequenced in a study of blood T cell repertoires in COVID-19. Some clones are missing from TCRdb's copy, which holds only in-frame ones; the method was immunoSEQ multiplex PCR. In the table there are about 100,000 clones, about four fifths of which are singletons. The material sequenced was peripheral blood. All receptors derive from an elderly woman with active or convalescent COVID-19.

As for this clone: One junction end does not reproduce the germline sequence, and a read error may be involved. The CDR3 bases are TGTGCCAGCAGCCGGACTAGCGGGAGCTACAATGAGCAGTTCTTC. Protein sequence: CASSRTSGSYNEQFF. The chain has TRBV5-1 and TRBJ2-1, with 13 positions matching TRBD2. Looked up from germline, CDR1 is SGHRS and CDR2 is YFSETQ. The CDR3 spans 15 residues.

This clone has a handful of counts. The rearrangement uses TRBV19 and TRBJ1-2; 8 bases align to TRBD1. Per germline, CDR1 LNHDA and CDR2 SQIVND (reference sequence). This CDR3 region has 15 residues. V lost 7 bases to trimming and J lost 4 bases; unmatched junction nucleotides: 11. CDR3 amino acids: CASTPPRGLGYGYTF. CDR3 DNA sequence: TGTGCCAGTACCCCCCCCAGGGGGCTTGGCTATGGCTACACCTTC.

The chain couples TRBV10-3 to TRBJ2-7; D is undetermined. This CDR3 region has 15 residues. V was cut by 4 bases and J by 0 bases, with 13 bases left in between. Germline V gives CDR1 ENHRY, CDR2 SYGVKD. CDR3 sequence: CAISGFGDSSYEQYF. CDR3 in DNA: TGTGCCATCAGTGGGTTTGGAGATAGCTCCTACGAGCAGTACTTC.

The chain links TRBV6-2 or TRBV6-3 to TRBJ1-1; D ambiguous. V dropped 4 bases and J dropped 0 bases, with 15 bases sitting between them. The CDR3 loop spans 16 amino acids. Germline CDR1 reads MNHEY; CDR2 reads SVGEGT. The CDR3 spells CASSSRQASMNTEAFF. Written as DNA, the CDR3 is TGTGCCAGCAGTTCCCGCCAAGCCTCAATGAACACTGAAGCTTTCTTT.

In this sample, this clone turned up a few times. The chain uses TRBV9 and TRBJ1-3; tentatively, D is TRBD1 (5 bases). The CDR3 runs 15 residues. CDR1 is SGDLS, CDR2 YYNGEE, per germline. The ends were cut back, 7 bases at V and 4 bases at J, with 18 bases in the middle. The CDR3: CASAKGGGTGNTIYF. Written as DNA, the CDR3 is TGTGCCAGCGCAAAGGGCGGAGGGACCGGAAACACCATATATTTT.

This clone was observed a few times. The chain combines TRBV7-6 with TRBJ1-6; 9 nucleotides align to TRBD1. This CDR3 comprises 14 residues. CDR1 and CDR2 from the germline V gene are SGHVS and FNYEAQ. With V trimmed by 5 bases and J by 8 bases, 4 bases remained unmatched. CDR3 sequence (DNA): TGTGCCAGCAGCACCGGGACAGGGTATTCACCCCTCCACTTT. It encodes CASSTGTGYSPLHF.

The chain has TRBV7-3 and TRBJ2-5; 9 nucleotides agree with TRBD1. CDR3 length: 16 amino acids. The V gene's germline CDR1 is SGHTA and CDR2 FQGTGA. V lost 2 bases to trimming and J lost 2 bases; unmatched junction nucleotides: 6. The CDR3 sequence: CASSLGPGTGQETQYF. DNA for the CDR3: TGTGCCAGCAGCTTAGGCCCCGGGACAGGGCAAGAGACCCAGTACTTC. Complete variable domain (other parts from reference TRBV7-3 and TRBJ2-5): GAGVSQTPSNKVTEKGKYVELRCDPISGHTALYWYRQSLGQGPEFLIYFQGTGAADDSGLPNDRFFAVRPEGSVSTLKIQRTERGDSAVYLCASSLGPGTGQETQYFGPGTRLLVL.

This chain links TRBV19 with TRBJ2-7; the D gene is possibly TRBD1 (5 bases). Germline assignment: CDR1 LNHDA and CDR2 SQIVND (reference sequence). The CDR3 is 13 amino acids. With 3 bases removed from V and 6 bases from J, the gap between germline ends came to 12 bases. The CDR3 spells CASSMQVGPEQYF. In DNA form, the CDR3 reads TGTGCCAGTAGTATGCAGGTGGGGCCCGAGCAGTACTTC.

The chain joins TRBV5-6 to TRBJ1-4; 9 nucleotides match TRBD1. V was clipped by 4 bases and J by 3 bases; unmatched bases: 4. This CDR3 has 15 amino acids. Germline V gene data show CDR1 as SGHDT and CDR2 as YYEEEE. The CDR3 DNA reads TGTGCCAGCAGCGGGGGACAGGGACCTAATGAAAAACTGTTTTTT. As protein: CASSGGQGPNEKLFF.

The chain has TRBV4-3 and TRBJ1-2, with 7 bases identical to TRBD1. V shed 2 bases, J shed 4 bases, and the junction held 7 bases outside the gene matches. CDR3 length: 15 residues. CDR1 and CDR2 (germline): LGHNA, YSLEER. CDR3 sequence: CASSQLDRLGYGYTF. The CDR3 DNA reads as TGCGCCAGCAGCCAACTGGACAGGCTAGGCTATGGCTACACCTTC.

The chain is built from TRBV7-3 and TRBJ2-7; 10 positions match TRBD2. V trimming: 0 bases; J trimming: 2 bases; junction bases outside the gene matches: 7. The CDR3 spans 17 residues. Germline CDR1 SGHTA, CDR2 FQGTGA. Written as DNA, the CDR3 is TGTGCCAGCAGCTTAACTCCCCTAGCGGGAGAGACCTACGAGCAGTACTTC. This gives the protein CASSLTPLAGETYEQYF.

This clone occurred once. This chain links TRBV19 with TRBJ2-3; D not resolved. Trimming stripped 6 bases from V and 1 base from J, with 14 bases between. Germline V gene lookup returns CDR1 LNHDA and CDR2 SQIVND (reference sequence). The CDR3 loop spans 15 amino acids. Here the CDR3 DNA reads TGTGCCAGTAGCTTATTGAGTGCCCGCACAGATACGCAGTATTTT. Translating it yields CASSLLSARTDTQYF. Combining the CDR3 with reference TRBV19 and TRBJ2-3 gives the whole variable domain DGGITQSPKYLFRKEGQNVTLSCEQNLNHDAMYWYRQDPGQGLRLIYYSQIVNDFQKGDIAEGYSVSREKKESFPLTVTSAQKNPTAFYLCASSLLSARTDTQYFGPGTRLTVL.

V gene TRBV5-5 combines with J gene TRBJ2-7, with 8 positions matching TRBD1. CDR1 is SGHKS and CDR2 is YYEKEE in the germline V gene (reference sequence). V lost 0 bases, J lost 3 bases, and 5 bases stayed unmatched. This CDR3 is built from 15 residues. The CDR3 region is CASSLAPGGDYEQYF. In DNA form, the CDR3 reads TGTGCCAGCAGCTTGGCCCCAGGGGGCGACTACGAGCAGTACTTC.

This rearrangement joins TRBV12-3 or TRBV12-4 to TRBJ2-7; a possible D gene is TRBD1 (6 bases). The ends were cut back, 5 bases at V and 6 bases at J, with 14 bases in the middle. CDR3 length equals 13 residues. In DNA, the CDR3 is TGTGCCAGCAGTGTGGGACATAGGCTCGAGCAGTACTTC. This gives the protein CASSVGHRLEQYF.

The chain combines TRBV4-2 with TRBJ1-2, with D perhaps matching TRBD1 (6 bases). The CDR3 contains 15 residues. Deletions cut 0 bases from V and 1 base from J, with 9 bases between. Germline V gene lookup returns CDR1 LGHNA and CDR2 YNFKEQ. CDR3 protein: CASSQDDRSNYGYTF. The DNA for the CDR3 is TGTGCCAGCAGCCAAGATGACAGGAGTAACTATGGCTACACCTTC.

This clone has only a few counts. The gene calls are TRBV27 and TRBJ2-7; 11 bases are shared with TRBD2. Per germline, CDR1 MNHEY and CDR2 SMNVEV (reference sequence). The trim removed 4 bases at V and 6 bases at J, leaving 5 bases unmatched. The CDR3 length is 14 residues. The CDR3 coding sequence is TGTGCCAGCAGTTCGCCTAGCGGGAGGCGCGAGCAGTACTTC. This translates into CASSSPSGRREQYF.

The V and J genes are TRBV11-3 and TRBJ2-7; 10 nucleotides line up with TRBD1. Germline V lookup: CDR1 SGHNT, CDR2 YENEEA. V gave up 5 bases and J gave up 1 base; unmatched junction bases: 5. There are 15 residues in the CDR3. The DNA for the CDR3 is TGTGCCAGCAGCAGCGGGACAGGGGTTTCCTACGAGCAGTACTTC. As protein: CASSSGTGVSYEQYF.

This chain joins TRBV20-1 and TRBJ2-7, with TRBD1 identical over 7 bases. CDR1 is DFQATT and CDR2 is SNEGSKA in the germline V gene (reference sequence). Unmatched junction bases numbered 7, after V lost 6 bases and J lost 5 bases. The CDR3 length is 12 residues. CDR3 DNA sequence: TGCAGTGCCAGTACCCAGGGGGACGAGCAGTACTTC. Amino acid sequence: CSASTQGDEQYF.

The sample holds a few counts of this clone. The chain couples TRBV28 to TRBJ2-7; TRBD1 might be the D (6 bases). V lost 6 bases and J lost 2, with 11 bases in between. The CDR3 sequence is 13 residues long. The germline gives CDR1 MDHEN, CDR2 SYDVKM. In DNA, the CDR3 is TGTGCCAGCAGCCCTGGACAGACCTACGAGCAGTACTTC. Translated, it gives CASSPGQTYEQYF.

This clone showed up just once. The V gene is TRBV14, the J gene TRBJ2-1, with 11 bases matching TRBD1. The CDR3 runs 15 residues. From germline, CDR1 is SGHDN and CDR2 FVKESK. V lost 4 bases, J lost 2 bases, and 1 base stayed unmatched. The CDR3 protein is CASSLGQGAYNEQFF. The CDR3, as DNA: TGTGCCAGCAGCCTGGGACAGGGGGCCTACAATGAGCAGTTCTTC. Full variable domain (outside the CDR3, taken from reference TRBV14 and TRBJ2-1): EAGVTQFPSHSVIEKGQTVTLRCDPISGHDNLYWYRRVMGKEIKFLLHFVKESKQDESGMPNNRFLAERTGGTYSTLKVQPAELEDSGVYFCASSLGQGAYNEQFFGPGTRLTVL.

This clone was seen a single time. J is TRBJ1-4 and V is TRBV6-5; 9 bases line up with TRBD1. CDR3 length: 15 residues. The trim removed 6 bases at V and 4 bases at J, leaving 6 bases unmatched. Germline assignment: CDR1 MNHEY and CDR2 SVGAGI. The CDR3 coding sequence is TGTGCCAGCAGCCAACAGACAGGGGGTAATGAAAAACTGTTTTTT. Residues: CASSQQTGGNEKLFF.

The chain carries TRBV20-1 and TRBJ2-1; 8 bases are shared with TRBD2. The germline V gene encodes CDR1 DFQATT and CDR2 SNEGSKA (reference sequence). CDR3 length: 15 residues. V lost 3 bases and J lost 1; bases outside the gene matches: 5. The CDR3 DNA sequence: TGCAGTGCTAGTGGGGGACTAGGGTCCTACAATGAGCAGTTCTTC. Its protein is CSASGGLGSYNEQFF.

The chain has TRBV10-3 and TRBJ1-2; 7 bases map to TRBD1. Germline loops: CDR1 ENHRY, CDR2 SYGVKD. V lost 0 bases, J lost 4 bases, and 5 bases stayed unmatched. This CDR3 comprises 15 residues. The CDR3 region has the DNA TGTGCCATCAGTGAGTCTTCGGGGACAGCCTATGGCTACACCTTC. Its protein product is CAISESSGTAYGYTF.